The 28 T cell receptor beta chains presented below share a single source sample, sequenced in a study of T cell changes during pregnancy in multiple sclerosis. Produced via immunoSEQ multiplex PCR; TCRdb's table is partial and in-frame only. The table includes fewer than 85,000 clones, roughly 91% detected once. The sample was peripheral blood, taken after pregnancy. All receptors derive from a female donor in good health, enrolled as a control in a pregnancy study.

The V call is TRBV2, the J call TRBJ1-5; 9 nucleotides agree with TRBD1. The V gene's germline CDR1 is SNHLY and CDR2 FYNNEI. The CDR3 covers 15 residues. Losses at the gene ends were 4 bases for V and 6 bases for J; bases not matched to a gene: 7. The CDR3: CASSGRDRDSQPQHF. CDR3 DNA sequence: TGTGCCAGCAGTGGCCGGGACAGGGACAGTCAGCCCCAGCATTTT.

The chain joins TRBV6-6 to TRBJ2-1; 7 bases match TRBD1. V lost 5 bases, J lost 7 bases, and 11 bases stayed unmatched. This CDR3 is 15 amino acids long. From germline, CDR1 is MNHNY and CDR2 SVGAGI (reference sequence). This CDR3 reads CASSNRGHLVNEQFF. The CDR3 nucleotides read TGTGCCAGCAGTAACAGGGGCCACCTCGTTAATGAGCAGTTCTTC.

The chain uses TRBV28 and TRBJ2-7, with TRBD2 identical over 10 bases. V shed 6 bases, J shed 3 bases, and the junction held 14 bases outside the gene matches. CDR3 size: 17 residues. Germline assignment: CDR1 MDHEN and CDR2 SYDVKM. In nucleotides, the CDR3 is TGTGCCAGCAGAACTGATACGAGCGGGAGGGCGATCTACGAGCAGTACTTC. This gives the protein CASRTDTSGRAIYEQYF.

The chain combines TRBV2 with TRBJ1-5, with 9 bases identical to TRBD1. This CDR3 contains 12 residues. The V segment lost 8 bases and the J segment 11 bases; nucleotides outside the gene matches: 7. CDR1 and CDR2 (germline): SNHLY, FYNNEI. The CDR3 DNA sequence: TGTGCCAGCTGGGGGACAGGGTCGTCCCAGCATTTT. Amino acids: CASWGTGSSQHF.

This chain joins TRBV7-8 and TRBJ1-5; D not resolved. This CDR3 has 16 residues. V lost 1 base and J 3 bases, leaving 13 bases between the germline ends. Germline values: CDR1 SGHVS, CDR2 FQNEAQ. The CDR3 loop reads CASSLELASVNQPQHF. The CDR3 DNA reads as TGTGCCAGCAGCTTAGAGTTGGCCAGCGTCAATCAGCCCCAGCATTTT.

This clone was seen a single time. For the CDR3, the DNA is TGCGCCAGCAGCTCAGAGAGCGGGATTGAAGCTTTCTTT. It translates to CASSSESGIEAFF. The chain recombines TRBV5-1 with TRBJ1-1; D is unclear. The CDR3 covers 13 residues. The V and J ends lost 3 bases and 7 bases respectively, with 13 bases between them. CDR1 is SGHRS, CDR2 YFSETQ, per germline.

The chain uses TRBV30 and TRBJ2-7; 7 bases are a match to TRBD2. The J segment lost 5 bases and the V segment lost 2 bases, leaving 6 bases of the junction unmatched. The CDR3 loop spans 13 amino acids. The germline V gene has CDR1 GTSNPN and CDR2 SVGIG (reference sequence). The CDR3 sequence is CAWSHGLGNEQYF. The CDR3 DNA reads as TGTGCCTGGAGTCACGGACTAGGGAACGAGCAGTACTTC.

At least ten counts were recorded for this clone. V is TRBV9 and J is TRBJ1-1, with TRBD1 identical over 9 bases. V lost 3 bases to trimming and J lost 3 bases; unmatched junction nucleotides: 12. Germline CDR1 is SGDLS and CDR2 is YYNGEE. The length of the CDR3 is 17 residues. Written as DNA, the CDR3 is TGTGCCAGCAGCGAGGGGCCGGGACAGGGAGGAGACACTGAAGCTTTCTTT. Its translation is CASSEGPGQGGDTEAFF.

The chain has TRBV4-1 and TRBJ2-2; TRBD2 might be the D (5 bases). This CDR3 comprises 19 residues. In germline, CDR1 is MGHRA, CDR2 YSYEKL. V dropped 0 bases and J dropped 3 bases, with 20 bases sitting between them. This CDR3 reads CASSQDVGRRPSDTGELFF. CDR3 DNA: TGCGCCAGCAGCCAAGATGTGGGTCGGAGGCCCAGCGACACCGGGGAGCTGTTTTTT.

This clone was detected only a few times. The chain carries TRBV5-4 and TRBJ2-1; TRBD2 agrees at 13 bases. Germline V gene lookup returns CDR1 SGHNT and CDR2 YYREEE (reference sequence). After removal of 0 bases from V and 15 bases from J, the junction contained 3 bases not matched to a gene. The CDR3 is 13 amino acids. The CDR3 protein is CASSLGLAGGPFF. CDR3 coding DNA: TGTGCCAGCAGCTTGGGACTAGCGGGAGGCCCGTTCTTC. The complete variable domain, with remaining parts taken from reference TRBV5-4 and TRBJ2-1, reads ETGVTQSPTHLIKTRGQQVTLRCSSQSGHNTVSWYQQALGQGPQFIFQYYREEENGRGNFPPRFSGLQFPNYSSELNVNALELDDSALYLCASSLGLAGGPFFGPGTRLTVL.

V gene TRBV7-3 combines with J gene TRBJ2-1; 11 nucleotides match TRBD2. The V gene end was trimmed by 5 bases and the J gene end by 7 bases; junction bases not matched to a gene: 7. Germline assignment: CDR1 SGHTA and CDR2 FQGTGA. This CDR3 contains 15 residues. The CDR3 bases are TGTGCCAGCAGCCCCCTAGCGGGAGGAAGGAATGAGCAGTTCTTC. Protein product: CASSPLAGGRNEQFF.

In its sample, this clone was seen once. The gene calls are TRBV6-5 and TRBJ2-7; tentatively, D is TRBD1 (6 bases). The CDR3 contains 13 residues. V was cut by 2 bases and J by 3 bases, with 8 bases left in between. Germline-derived CDR1 and CDR2 are MNHEY and SVGAGI. The CDR3 here is CASSYDRSYEQYF. The CDR3 DNA reads TGTGCCAGCAGTTACGACAGGAGCTACGAGCAGTACTTC.

The chain is built from TRBV2 and TRBJ1-4, with TRBD1 identical over 7 bases. The CDR3 totals 14 residues. With V trimmed by 10 bases and J by 8 bases, 13 bases remained unmatched. Germline V CDR1 and CDR2: SNHLY, FYNNEI. Written as DNA, the CDR3 is TGTGCCACCACCCCGCGAGGGGGCGACGAAAAACTGTTTTTT. This gives the protein CATTPRGGDEKLFF.

This clone was seen a single time. J is TRBJ2-1 and V is TRBV30, with unresolved D. CDR1 is GTSNPN, CDR2 SVGIG, per germline (reference sequence). Trimming cost V 3 bases and J 10 bases, with 28 bases left between them. The CDR3 is made up of 17 amino acids. CDR3 residues: CAWRQISWRSDVGEQFF. CDR3 in DNA: TGTGCCTGGAGGCAAATCTCGTGGCGGAGCGACGTTGGGGAGCAGTTCTTC. The entire variable domain, with the rest obtained from reference TRBV30 and TRBJ2-1, is as follows: SQTIHQWPATLVQPVGSPLSLECTVEGTSNPNLYWYRQAAGRGLQLLFYSVGIGQISSEVPQNLSASRPQDRQFILSSKKLLLSDSGFYLCAWRQISWRSDVGEQFFGPGTRLTVL.

The chain couples TRBV7-8 to TRBJ1-4; TRBD1 might be the D (5 bases). The germline V gene has CDR1 SGHVS and CDR2 FQNEAQ. Trimming shortened V by 1 base and J by 8 bases, and 11 bases separated the two germline ends. This CDR3 is 14 amino acids long. The CDR3 loop reads CASSLGAGYEKLFF. CDR3 DNA sequence: TGTGCCAGCAGCTTAGGGGCAGGGTACGAAAAACTGTTTTTT.

V gene TRBV4-1 combines with J gene TRBJ1-1; TRBD1 might be the D (5 bases). Trimming stripped 3 bases from V and 8 bases from J, with 13 bases between. The CDR3 extends over 13 amino acids. The V gene's germline CDR1 is MGHRA and CDR2 YSYEKL. The CDR3 region is CASSQRGAVEAFF. The CDR3 nucleotides read TGCGCCAGCAGCCAGCGTGGGGCAGTCGAAGCTTTCTTT.

The chain couples TRBV7-8 to TRBJ2-1; 9 bases line up with TRBD2. Trimming at V came to 1 base and at J to 1 base, leaving 5 bases not matched to a gene. CDR3 size: 17 residues. Germline values: CDR1 SGHVS, CDR2 FQNEAQ. The CDR3 is CASSLGGSGSSYNEQFF. The CDR3 DNA follows: TGTGCCAGCAGCTTAGGTGGTAGCGGGAGTTCCTACAATGAGCAGTTCTTC.

The chain is built from TRBV30 and TRBJ1-2, with a tentative D call TRBD1 (5 bases). The V end lost 2 bases, the J end lost 4 bases, and 8 bases lay between the germline ends. Germline loops: CDR1 GTSNPN, CDR2 SVGIG (reference sequence). The CDR3 is 12 residues long. The CDR3 DNA is TGTGCCTGGAGTAGGGGAGGCTATGGCTACACCTTC. Translation gives CAWSRGGYGYTF.

The genes are TRBV7-3 and TRBJ2-3; D may be TRBD2 (6 bases). V lost 2 bases, J lost 6 bases, and 12 bases lay in between. The CDR3 extends over 14 amino acids. Germline CDR1 reads SGHTA; CDR2 reads FQGTGA. CDR3 bases: TGTGCCAGCAGCTTAGCGGGGCCAATGGATACGCAGTATTTT. Translated: CASSLAGPMDTQYF. The full variable domain, its missing parts supplied by reference TRBV7-3 and TRBJ2-3, is GAGVSQTPSNKVTEKGKYVELRCDPISGHTALYWYRQSLGQGPEFLIYFQGTGAADDSGLPNDRFFAVRPEGSVSTLKIQRTERGDSAVYLCASSLAGPMDTQYFGPGTRLTVL.

The chain couples TRBV28 to TRBJ1-1; 7 nucleotides match TRBD1. Germline loops: CDR1 MDHEN, CDR2 SYDVKM. V lost 6 bases and J lost 3; bases outside the gene matches: 7. CDR3 length equals 14 residues. The CDR3 is CASSQGGADTEAFF. CDR3 bases: TGTGCCAGCAGCCAAGGGGGCGCTGACACTGAAGCTTTCTTT.

This chain joins TRBV27 and TRBJ2-5, with a possible D match to TRBD2 (5 bases). Germline CDR1 and CDR2: MNHEY and SMNVEV (reference sequence). This CDR3 region has 14 residues. V lost 4 bases and J 4 bases, leaving 13 bases between the germline ends. The chain's CDR3 is CASSSKRRLETQYF. The CDR3 DNA reads TGTGCCAGCAGTTCCAAACGGAGGCTAGAGACCCAGTACTTC.

CDR3 bases: TGTGCCAGCAGCCCCGGACAGAACAATGAGCAGTTCTTC. Protein product: CASSPGQNNEQFF. The chain links TRBV7-3 to TRBJ2-1; maybe TRBD1 (6 bases). CDR3 length equals 13 residues. Germline CDR1 SGHTA, CDR2 FQGTGA. Trimming removed 5 bases at V and 5 bases at J, with 10 bases between.

V usage is TRBV19 and J usage is TRBJ1-1; D possibly corresponds to TRBD1 (5 bases). The V gene's germline CDR1 is LNHDA and CDR2 SQIVND (reference sequence). The length of the CDR3 is 15 residues. The germline V and J ends were trimmed by 6 bases and 6 bases, with 20 bases remaining between them. The CDR3 DNA reads as TGTGCCAGTAGCGATACCGGACATCCGGCGCCTGAAGCTTTCTTT. Residues: CASSDTGHPAPEAFF.

This clone was recorded many times. V is TRBV5-8 and J is TRBJ2-1; D perhaps matches TRBD2 (6 bases). The V and J ends lost 2 bases and 10 bases respectively, with 10 bases between them. Germline CDR1 SGHTS, CDR2 YDEGEE. CDR3 length equals 12 residues. The CDR3 reads CASSFWAGEQFF. The CDR3 DNA reads as TGTGCCAGCAGCTTTTGGGCGGGGGAGCAGTTCTTC.

The chain combines TRBV28 with TRBJ2-7, with 13 bases that match TRBD2. CDR1 and CDR2 from the germline V gene are MDHEN and SYDVKM. V lost 5 bases, J lost 5 bases, and 3 bases stayed unmatched. CDR3 length: 14 amino acids. The CDR3 sequence: CASSRTSGRDEQYF. The CDR3 coding sequence is TGTGCCAGCAGTCGGACTAGCGGGAGAGACGAGCAGTACTTC.

This chain uses TRBV7-3 with TRBJ2-2, with TRBD2 matching 14 bases. The CDR3 consists of 18 residues. Germline V gives CDR1 SGHTA, CDR2 FQGTGA. V trimming: 5 bases; J trimming: 3 bases; junction bases outside the gene matches: 8. CDR3 coding DNA: TGTGCCAGCAGCCCCCGACTAGCGGGAGGGCCATACACCGGGGAGCTGTTTTTT. Translation: CASSPRLAGGPYTGELFF.

This chain links TRBV28 with TRBJ1-2; TRBD1 matches at 7 bases. CDR3 length equals 14 residues. Germline V CDR1 and CDR2: MDHEN, SYDVKM. V lost 5 bases and J lost 4; bases outside the gene matches: 7. The CDR3 sequence: CASSKGQLSYGYTF. The CDR3 DNA reads TGTGCCAGCAGTAAGGGACAGTTGAGCTATGGCTACACCTTC.

The rearrangement uses TRBV28 and TRBJ2-3, with TRBD2 matching over 7 bases. The germline V gene encodes CDR1 MDHEN and CDR2 SYDVKM. Trimming at V came to 4 bases and at J to 6 bases, leaving 4 bases not matched to a gene. This CDR3 spans 13 amino acids. Here the CDR3 DNA reads TGTGCCAGCAGTTCCCAAGCGGGGGATACGCAGTATTTT. Protein: CASSSQAGDTQYF.